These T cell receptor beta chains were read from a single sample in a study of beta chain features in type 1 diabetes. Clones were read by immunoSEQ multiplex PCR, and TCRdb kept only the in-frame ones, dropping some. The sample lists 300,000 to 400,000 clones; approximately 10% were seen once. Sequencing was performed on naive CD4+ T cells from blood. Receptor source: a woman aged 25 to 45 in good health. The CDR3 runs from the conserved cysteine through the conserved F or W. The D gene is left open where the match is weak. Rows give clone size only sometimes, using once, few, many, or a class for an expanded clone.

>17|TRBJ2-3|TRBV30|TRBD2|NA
CAWSERPRGRLGDTQYF
TGTGCCTGGAGTGAGCGTCCTCGCGGGAGGTTAGGAGATACGCAGTATTTT
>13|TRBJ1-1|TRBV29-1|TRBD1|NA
CSISTGGVYEAFF
TGCAGCATTTCGACAGGGGGGGTCTATGAAGCTTTCTTT
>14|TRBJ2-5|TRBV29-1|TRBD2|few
CSVIPGLQQETQYF
TGCAGCGTTATACCGGGACTACAACAAGAGACCCAGTACTTC
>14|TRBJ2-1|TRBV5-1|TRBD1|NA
CASRPGQVGNEQFF
TGCGCCAGCCGACCAGGACAGGTTGGTAATGAGCAGTTCTTC
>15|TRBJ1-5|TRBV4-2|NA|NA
CASSQEGRSNQPQHF
TGTGCCAGCAGCCAAGAGGGGCGTAGCAATCAGCCCCAGCATTTT
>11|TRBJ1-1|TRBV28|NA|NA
CASMRGTEAFF
TGTGCCAGCATGAGAGGTACTGAAGCTTTCTTT
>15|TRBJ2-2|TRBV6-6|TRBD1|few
CASSPRTGNTGELFF
TGTGCCAGCAGCCCCAGGACAGGCAACACCGGGGAGCTGTTTTTT
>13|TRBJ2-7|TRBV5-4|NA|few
CASSQGGSYEQYF
TGTGCCAGCAGCCAGGGGGGCTCCTACGAGCAGTACTTC
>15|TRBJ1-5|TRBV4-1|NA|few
CASALRVGDNQPQHF
TGCGCCAGCGCCCTCAGGGTTGGAGACAATCAGCCCCAGCATTTT
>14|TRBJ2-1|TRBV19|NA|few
CASTRRTPGHEQFF
TGTGCCAGTACCCGGAGGACCCCGGGCCATGAGCAGTTCTTC
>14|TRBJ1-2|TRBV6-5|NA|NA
CASSYSTRGEGYTF
TGTGCCAGCAGTTACTCGACCCGGGGAGAAGGCTACACCTTC
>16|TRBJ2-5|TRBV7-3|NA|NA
CASSLTAPTTAETQYF
TGTGCCAGCAGCTTAACGGCCCCCACAACCGCAGAGACCCAGTACTTC
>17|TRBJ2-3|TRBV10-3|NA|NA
CAISDPLSGEGTDTQYF
TGTGCCATCAGTGACCCTCTAAGCGGAGAGGGCACAGATACGCAGTATTTT
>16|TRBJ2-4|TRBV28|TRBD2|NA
CASCGRGRGSENIQYF
TGTGCCAGTTGCGGGAGGGGGCGAGGTTCTGAAAACATTCAGTACTTC
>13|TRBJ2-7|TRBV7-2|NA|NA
CASSLREGYEQYF
TGTGCCAGCAGCTTACGTGAGGGCTACGAGCAGTACTTC
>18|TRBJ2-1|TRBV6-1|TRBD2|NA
CASSEQGGLAGWYNEQFF
TGTGCCAGCAGTGAACAGGGAGGACTAGCGGGATGGTACAATGAGCAGTTCTTC
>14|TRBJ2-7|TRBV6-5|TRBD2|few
CASRPGLAVPEQYF
TGTGCCAGCAGGCCCGGACTAGCGGTCCCGGAGCAGTACTTC
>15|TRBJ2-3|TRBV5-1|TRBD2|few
CASSLEREGLDTQYF
TGCGCCAGCAGCTTGGAGCGGGAGGGCCTTGATACGCAGTATTTT
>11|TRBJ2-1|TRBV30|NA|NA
CAWRKGGEQFF
TGTGCCTGGAGAAAGGGGGGGGAACAGTTCTTC
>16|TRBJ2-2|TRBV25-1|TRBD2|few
CASSDPSGRAIGELFF
TGTGCCAGCAGTGATCCTAGCGGGAGGGCGATCGGGGAGCTGTTTTTT
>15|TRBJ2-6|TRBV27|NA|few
CASTFNRAGANVLTF
TGTGCCAGCACCTTCAACAGGGCTGGGGCCAACGTCCTGACTTTC
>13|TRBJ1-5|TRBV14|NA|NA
CASSPGRGQPQHF
TGTGCCAGCAGCCCGGGCAGGGGTCAGCCCCAGCATTTT
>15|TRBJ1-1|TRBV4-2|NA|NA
CASSRARRENTEAFF
TGTGCCAGCAGCCGAGCGCGGAGGGAGAACACTGAAGCTTTCTTT
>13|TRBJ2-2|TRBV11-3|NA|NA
CASSPSRTGELFF
TGTGCCAGCAGCCCATCTAGGACCGGGGAGCTGTTTTTT
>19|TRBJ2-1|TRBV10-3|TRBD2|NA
CAISESSSGTSGSRNEQFF
TGTGCCATCAGTGAGTCGAGCTCGGGAACTAGCGGGAGTAGAAATGAGCAGTTCTTC
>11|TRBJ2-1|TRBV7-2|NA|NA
CASEMGHEQFF
TGTGCCAGCGAAATGGGGCATGAGCAGTTCTTC
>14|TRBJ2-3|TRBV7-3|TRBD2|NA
CASSAGGPSDTQYF
TGTGCCAGCAGCGCGGGAGGGCCCTCGGATACGCAGTATTTT
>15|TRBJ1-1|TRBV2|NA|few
CASSEAGQGQTEAFF
TGTGCCAGCAGTGAAGCAGGGCAGGGGCAGACTGAAGCTTTCTTT
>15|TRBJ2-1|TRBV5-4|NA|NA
CASSSQTRLSNEQFF
TGTGCCAGCAGCTCCCAAACCCGACTCTCCAATGAGCAGTTCTTC
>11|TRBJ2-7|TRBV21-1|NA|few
CASSKRCEQYF
TGTGCCAGCAGCAAACGGTGCGAGCAGTACTTC
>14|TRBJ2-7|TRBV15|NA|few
CATSRVTGGYEQYF
TGTGCCACCAGCAGAGTTACAGGAGGGTACGAGCAGTACTTC
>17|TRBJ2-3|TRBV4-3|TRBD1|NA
CASSQGDRGVSTDTQYF
TGCGCCAGCAGCCAAGGTGACAGGGGGGTCAGCACAGATACGCAGTATTTT
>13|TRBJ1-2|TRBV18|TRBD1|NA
CASSPGQDYGYTF
TGTGCCAGCTCACCGGGACAGGACTATGGCTACACCTTC
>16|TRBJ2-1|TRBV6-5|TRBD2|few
CASSSHLLAGNNEQFF
TGTGCCAGCAGTTCGCACCTACTAGCGGGGAACAATGAGCAGTTCTTC
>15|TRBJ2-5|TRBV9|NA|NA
CASSGLQAQQETQYF
TGTGCCAGCAGCGGCCTACAGGCTCAACAAGAGACCCAGTACTTC
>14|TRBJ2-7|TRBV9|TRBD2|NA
CASSVDAGGGEQYF
TGTGCCAGCAGCGTAGATGCGGGAGGCGGTGAGCAGTACTTC
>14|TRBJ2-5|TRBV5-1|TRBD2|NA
CASRSSGNRETQYF
TGCGCCAGCAGGTCCAGCGGGAATAGAGAGACCCAGTACTTC
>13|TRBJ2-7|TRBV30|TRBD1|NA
CAWSSNRGYEQYF
TGTGCCTGGAGTTCTAACAGGGGGTACGAGCAGTACTTC
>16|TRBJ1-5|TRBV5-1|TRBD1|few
CASSPRGTGDGQPQHF
TGCGCCAGCAGCCCCAGGGGGACAGGGGACGGTCAGCCCCAGCATTTT
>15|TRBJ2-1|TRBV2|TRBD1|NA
CASRRRTGGFNEQFF
TGTGCCAGCAGAAGGAGGACAGGGGGATTCAATGAGCAGTTCTTC
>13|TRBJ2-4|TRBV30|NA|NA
CAWSPTGENIQYF
TGTGCCTGGAGCCCTACGGGAGAAAACATTCAGTACTTC
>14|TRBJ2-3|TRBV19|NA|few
CASSISESTDTQYF
TGTGCCAGTAGTATCAGCGAGAGCACAGATACGCAGTATTTT
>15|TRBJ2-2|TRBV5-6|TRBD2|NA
CASSLRGGNTGELFF
TGTGCCAGCAGCTTGCGCGGGGGTAACACCGGGGAGCTGTTTTTT
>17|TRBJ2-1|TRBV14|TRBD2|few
CASSQDQGLAGPNEQFF
TGTGCCAGCAGCCAAGATCAAGGACTAGCGGGGCCTAATGAGCAGTTCTTC
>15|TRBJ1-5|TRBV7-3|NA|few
CASSLTGASNQPQHF
TGTGCCAGCAGCTTAACGGGGGCCTCAAATCAGCCCCAGCATTTT
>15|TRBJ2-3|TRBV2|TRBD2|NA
CASSALAALADTQYF
TGTGCCAGCAGTGCGCTAGCGGCCTTAGCAGATACGCAGTATTTT
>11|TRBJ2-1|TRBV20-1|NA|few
CSAGLGNEQFF
TGCAGTGCTGGCCTAGGCAATGAGCAGTTCTTC
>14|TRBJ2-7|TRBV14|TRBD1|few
CASSQQDRPYEQYF
TGTGCCAGCAGCCAACAGGACAGGCCTTACGAGCAGTACTTC
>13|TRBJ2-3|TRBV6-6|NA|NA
CASSYLSVDTQYF
TGTGCCAGCAGTTACCTTTCTGTAGATACGCAGTATTTT
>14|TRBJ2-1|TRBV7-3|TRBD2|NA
CASSFSGESGEQFF
TGTGCCAGCAGCTTTAGCGGGGAGTCGGGTGAGCAGTTCTTC
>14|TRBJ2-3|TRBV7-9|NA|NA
CASSQISPSPAQYF
TGTGCCAGCAGCCAGATCTCACCCTCGCCTGCGCAGTATTTT
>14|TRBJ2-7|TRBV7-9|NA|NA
CASSLAGHSDEQYF
TGTGCCAGCAGCTTAGCCGGACACTCGGACGAGCAGTACTTC
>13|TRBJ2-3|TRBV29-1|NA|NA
CSSRGRITDTQYF
TGCAGCTCCCGTGGCAGAATCACAGATACGCAGTATTTT
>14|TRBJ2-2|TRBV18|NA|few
CASSPPGNTGELFF
TGTGCCAGCTCACCTCCAGGGAACACCGGGGAGCTGTTTTTT
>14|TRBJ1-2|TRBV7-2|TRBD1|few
CASSVPGQLYGYTF
TGTGCCAGCAGCGTACCGGGACAGCTCTATGGCTACACCTTC
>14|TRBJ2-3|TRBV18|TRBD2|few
CASSPISGTDTQYF
TGTGCCAGCTCACCTATTAGCGGGACGGATACGCAGTATTTT
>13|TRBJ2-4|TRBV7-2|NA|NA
CASSLAGGNIQYF
TGTGCCAGCAGCTTAGCCGGCGGAAACATTCAGTACTTC
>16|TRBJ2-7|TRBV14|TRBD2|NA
CASSHPLGGRANEQYF
TGTGCCAGCAGCCATCCTCTCGGCGGGAGGGCCAACGAGCAGTACTTC
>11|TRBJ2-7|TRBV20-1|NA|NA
CSARTAREQYF
TGCAGTGCTAGAACCGCGAGGGAGCAGTACTTC